This paragraph reports one TCR beta chain. Vbeta (60) and Jbeta (13) primers were used in the PCR. TCRdb's table, derived via immunoSEQ multiplex PCR, lists solely in-frame clones and lacks some. The table has about 200,000 clones, approximately 81% seen once. The CDR3 has 14 amino acids. Per germline, CDR1 MNHEY and CDR2 SMNVEV (reference sequence). Trimming removed 5 bases at V and 0 bases at J, with 8 bases between. These data originate in a study of cytomegalovirus exposure and HLA in healthy donors. The source is a man aged 30 to 39 in good health and CMV-seronegative. Sequenced sample: PBMCs. This chain uses TRBV27 with TRBJ1-5, with unresolved D. CDR3 sequence reads: CASSTHSSNQPQHF. The CDR3 DNA follows: TGTGCCAGCAGTACCCACAGTAGCAATCAGCCCCAGCATTTT.